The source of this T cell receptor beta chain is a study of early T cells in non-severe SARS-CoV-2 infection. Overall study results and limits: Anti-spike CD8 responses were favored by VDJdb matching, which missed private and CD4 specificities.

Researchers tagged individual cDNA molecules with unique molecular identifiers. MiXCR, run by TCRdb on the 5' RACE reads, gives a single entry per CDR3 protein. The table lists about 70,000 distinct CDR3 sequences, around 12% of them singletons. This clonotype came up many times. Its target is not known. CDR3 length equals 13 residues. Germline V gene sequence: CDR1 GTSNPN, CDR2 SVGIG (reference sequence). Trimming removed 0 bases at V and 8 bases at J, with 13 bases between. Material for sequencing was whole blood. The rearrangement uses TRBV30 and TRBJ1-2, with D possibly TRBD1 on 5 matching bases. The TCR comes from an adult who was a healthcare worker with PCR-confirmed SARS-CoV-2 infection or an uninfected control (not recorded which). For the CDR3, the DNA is TGTGCCTGGAGTGTAATAGGGGACGGAGGCTACACCTTC. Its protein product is CAWSVIGDGGYTF.